The sequence of this TCR beta chain was determined in a study of T cell responses to AZD1222 COVID-19 vaccine. About the research overall: Pooled in the analysis were second doses at about 4 or about 12 weeks.

Whole-study findings and limits: All repertoire sampling was performed exclusively after the peak T cell response. Donors were mostly white British, more females; clonal diversity possibly underestimated.

Only in-frame clones appear in the TCRdb table, and some are missing; sequencing was by immunoSEQ multiplex PCR. The profile shows 99,000 or so clones, about 87% of them singletons. Worth noting for this clone: Antigen specificity is unknown.

The CDR3 contains 14 residues. From germline, CDR1 is KGHSY and CDR2 FQNENV. Deletions cut 3 bases from V and 1 base from J, with 9 bases between. The sample in question was peripheral blood, obtained on day 0 of AZD1222 vaccination. The sequence was collected from an adult in good health. J is TRBJ1-1 and V is TRBV16; D not certain. The CDR3 sequence: CASSQVSENTEAFF. CDR3 nucleotides: TGTGCCAGCAGCCAGGTCTCAGAGAACACTGAAGCTTTCTTT.